This TCR beta chain was observed in a study of T cell responses to AZD1222 COVID-19 vaccine. There are 14 residues in the CDR3. V lost 0 bases to trimming and J lost 10 bases, with 13 bases between them. Germline assignment: CDR1 SGHRS and CDR2 YFSETQ. TCRdb keeps only in-frame clones here, not all; method: immunoSEQ multiplex PCR. The sample includes 150,000 or so clones, 70% to 90% of them seen just once. Concerning this clone: The antigen is not known.

Broader study findings: Once two AZD1222 doses were given, Spike-specific TCR breadth and depth went up.

Specimen: peripheral blood, collected on day 0 of AZD1222 vaccination. This clonotype was sampled from an adult in good health. The rearrangement uses TRBV5-1 and TRBJ1-4; a weak D match, TRBD1 (5 bases). Here the CDR3 reads CASSLAGTGGKLFF. The CDR3 coding sequence is TGCGCCAGCAGCTTGGCCGGGACTGGCGGAAAACTGTTTTTT.